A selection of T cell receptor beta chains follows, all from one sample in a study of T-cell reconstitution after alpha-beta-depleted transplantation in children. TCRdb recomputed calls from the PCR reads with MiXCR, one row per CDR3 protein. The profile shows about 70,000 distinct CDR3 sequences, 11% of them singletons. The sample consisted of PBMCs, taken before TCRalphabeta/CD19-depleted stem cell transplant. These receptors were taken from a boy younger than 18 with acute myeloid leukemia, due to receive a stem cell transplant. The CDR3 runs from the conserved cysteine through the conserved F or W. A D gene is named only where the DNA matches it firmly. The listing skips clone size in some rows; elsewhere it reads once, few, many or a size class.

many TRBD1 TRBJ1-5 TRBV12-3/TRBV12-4 TGTGCCAGCAGTTTCGCCGTCGGACAGGGTGGTCAGCCCCAGCATTTT CASSFAVGQGGQPQHF
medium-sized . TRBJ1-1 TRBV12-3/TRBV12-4 TGTGCCAGCAGTGGAGCTGAAGCTTTCTTT CASSGAEAFF
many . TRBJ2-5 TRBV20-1 TGCAGTGCTAGCGGGGGGCCCGGGGACCAGTACTTC CSASGGPGDQYF
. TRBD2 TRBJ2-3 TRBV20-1 TGCAGTGCTAGAGGACTAGCGGGGGGGTTGGGAGGCACAGATACGCAGTATTTT CSARGLAGGLGGTDTQYF
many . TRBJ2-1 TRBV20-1 TGCAGTGCTAGAGGGCGGGGAATATACGGGTACAATGAGCAGTTCTTC CSARGRGIYGYNEQFF
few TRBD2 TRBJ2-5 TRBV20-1 TGCTGTGCTAGATCACTCCGTGGACTAGCGGGACGGGAGACCCAGTACTTC CCARSLRGLAGRETQYF
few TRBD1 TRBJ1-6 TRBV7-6 TGTGCCAGCAGCTTAGACAGGGGGCCGAGCACCCTCCACTTT CASSLDRGPSTLHF
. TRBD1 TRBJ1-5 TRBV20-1 TGCAGTGCTAGATCTACAGGGGGCTGGAATCAGCCCCAGCATTTT CSARSTGGWNQPQHF
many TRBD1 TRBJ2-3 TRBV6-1 TGTGCCAGCAGCCGACTGTTGGGACAGGGGAGAACAGATACGCAGTATTTT CASSRLLGQGRTDTQYF
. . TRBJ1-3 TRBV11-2 TGTGCCAGCAGCTCCACTACCACCATATATTTT CASSSTTTIYF